This T cell receptor beta chain was profiled in a study of a mutant IDH1 vaccine in newly diagnosed glioma. With respect to this clone: Its antigen remains unknown.

Profiled with immunoSEQ multiplex PCR; TCRdb holds only in-frame clones, not every one. The sample records 100,000 to 150,000 clones, 80% being singletons. V was clipped by 4 bases and J by 2 bases, with 15 bases between them. This CDR3 contains 16 residues. CDR1 is MDHEN and CDR2 is SYDVKM in the germline V gene. Time point given: week 11, during vaccination. What each vaccine dose contained was 300 ug of mutant IDH1 20-mer peptide, accompanied by topical imiquimod. The input for sequencing was PBMCs, taken from a glioma patient whose treatment included an IDH1 peptide vaccine. The TCR was taken from a man between 35 and 55 years old with glioma. The chain carries TRBV28 and TRBJ2-1; D might be TRBD1 or TRBD2, each matching 5 bases. Here the CDR3 DNA reads TGTGCCAGCAGTTCCCTCGGCAGGGACCCCTACAATGAGCAGTTCTTC. Protein: CASSSLGRDPYNEQFF.